Sequencing of this TCR beta chain was carried out in a study of blood T cell repertoires in COVID-19 (dated by TCRdb to the early 2020s). About the investigation overall: The collaborator samples originated in the United States, Italy and Spain and spanned the acute and convalescent phases of COVID-19. The prospective study material was composed of cDNA or gDNA derived from T cells, B-cell-depleted T cells, or PBMCs. Subjects who had been exposed to COVID-19, were actively infected with it, or had recovered from it provided the deeply sampled blood TCRbeta repertoires that made up the dataset. The repertoires were made available in a free public database intended to serve as a resource for research on the immune response to SARS-CoV-2. The samples were drawn from two sources: the first 160 participants of the ongoing ImmuneRACE study, and over 1,000 subjects contributed by 6 global collaborators. A de-identified subject ID, COVID-19 status, age in years and sex were almost always included in the sample metadata. Where available, HLA class I and class II types were taken from metadata supplied by the sample provider and were not determined by assay-based typing.

TCRbeta CDR3 regions were amplified from genomic DNA using the immunoSEQ Assay, a bias-controlled multiplex PCR. The source study handled its data this way. The number of nucleated cells in each sample was estimated from the amplification of reference gene primers within the assay. To quantify the absolute abundance of each unique TCRbeta CDR3 rearrangement, sequence reads were collapsed and filtered. Productive Simpson clonality was computed per sample as the square root of Simpson's diversity index over productive rearrangements. TCRdb holds this immuneACCESS table with in-frame rearrangements only. Some clones are missing; in checked studies, unresolved V genes explain under half, and the rest has no known cause. That table furnishes V, J and clone size, whereas the DNA furnished D and trimming. The table for this sample lists under 150,000 clones; around 85% of them were counted only once. The top ten clones comprise roughly 8% of the sample.

This clone is a singleton in its sample. Its antigen remains unidentified. Base qualities were left out, and no much larger clone turns up one base away. Summary of the overall study and its limitations: The quantity of clinical and demographic metadata differed by source and by participant and was supplied without curation.

In Seattle, one collaborating source enrolled patients while the infection was active and tracked those patients longitudinally over the course of disease. Collaborating institutions collected whole blood in K2EDTA tubes following their own protocols. For TCRbeta analysis, collaborator samples were shipped as frozen whole blood, as isolated PBMCs, or as DNA extracted from either sample type. The CDR3, from cysteine to phenylalanine, totals 16 residues. Left in the record is the CDR3 DNA by itself, 48 bases read in frame from the first base. V and J are trimmed by 3 bases and 7 bases, and the gene matches miss 11 bases of the junction. CDR1 MNHEY and CDR2 SMNVEV were looked up in the germline V gene (reference sequence).

The sample was peripheral blood. The sequence came from a woman in her fifties or sixties with COVID-19, enrolled during active disease. The receptor chain draws on TRBV27 and TRBJ1-4, with 7 middle bases fitting TRBD1. For the CDR3, the sequence is CASSLNFEGAGEKLFF. DNA sequence: TGTGCCAGCAGTTTGAATTTTGAGGGGGCTGGTGAAAAACTGTTTTTT.